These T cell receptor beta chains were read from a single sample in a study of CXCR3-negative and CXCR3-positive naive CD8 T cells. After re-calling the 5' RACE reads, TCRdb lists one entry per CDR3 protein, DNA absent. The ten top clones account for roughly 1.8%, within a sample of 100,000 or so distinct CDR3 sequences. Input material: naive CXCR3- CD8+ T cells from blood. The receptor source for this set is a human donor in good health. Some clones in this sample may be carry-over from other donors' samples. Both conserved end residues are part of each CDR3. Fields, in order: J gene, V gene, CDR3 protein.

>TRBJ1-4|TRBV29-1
CSVDGDEKLFF
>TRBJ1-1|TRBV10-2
CASSLGGETEAFF
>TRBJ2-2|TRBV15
CATGKRAGTWELFF
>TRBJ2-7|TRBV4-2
CASSQDGLTYEQYF
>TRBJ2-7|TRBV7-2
CASSWGWGYEQYF
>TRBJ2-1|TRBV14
CASSQVKLLNEQFF
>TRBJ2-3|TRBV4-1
CASSQGEWRTDTQYF
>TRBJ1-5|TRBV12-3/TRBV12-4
CASSLDEGSNQPQHF
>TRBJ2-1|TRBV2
CASSDNPGLAGGIDYNEQFF
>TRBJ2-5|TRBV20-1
CSASLGQAIQETQYF
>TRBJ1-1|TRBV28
CASSLPLGQGKTEAFF
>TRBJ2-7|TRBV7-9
CASSLVGDSSYEQYF
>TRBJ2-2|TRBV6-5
CASSLKTQHGELFF
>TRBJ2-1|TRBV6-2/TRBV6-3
CASSYEPLAYEQFF
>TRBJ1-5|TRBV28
CATELGTLSNQPQHF
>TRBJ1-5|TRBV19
CASRPTGSGNQPQHF
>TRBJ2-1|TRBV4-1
CASSQEWPFGGQNEQFF
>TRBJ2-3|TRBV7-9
CASSSVPDTQYF
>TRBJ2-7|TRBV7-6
CASSLGYDYEQYF
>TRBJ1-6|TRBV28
CASSLSAGTGRNSPLHF
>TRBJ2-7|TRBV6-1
CASSVAGSYEQYF
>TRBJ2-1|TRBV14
CASSQGRGGPNEQFF
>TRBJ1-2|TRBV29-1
CSVVNPGKGYGYTF
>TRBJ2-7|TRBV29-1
CSVDGAGDRGTYEQYF
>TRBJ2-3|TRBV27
CASSADIDTQYF
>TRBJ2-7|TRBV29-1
CSVEETGTETYEQYF
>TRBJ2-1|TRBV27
CASSSGTSYNEQFF
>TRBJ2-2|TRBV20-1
CSARERLSTGELFF
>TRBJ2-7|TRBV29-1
CSVRELAYEQYF
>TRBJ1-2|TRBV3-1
CASSQDSNYYGYTF
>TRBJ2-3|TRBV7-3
CASSRAGGTDTQYF
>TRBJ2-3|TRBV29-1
CSVEDPVLAGVLDTQYF
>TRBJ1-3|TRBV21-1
CASSRTPSSGNTIYF
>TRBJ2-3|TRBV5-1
CASSFPLPGENSTDTQYF
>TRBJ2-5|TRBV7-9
CASSSRDRVQETQYF
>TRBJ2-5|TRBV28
CASSHRVVGETQYF
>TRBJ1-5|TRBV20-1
CSASRANGGNQPQHF
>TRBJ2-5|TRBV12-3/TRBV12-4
CASSTGTSGQETQYF
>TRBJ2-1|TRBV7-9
CASSLEDLPVNEQFF
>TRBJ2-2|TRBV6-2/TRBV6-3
CASSYALGTLTGELFF
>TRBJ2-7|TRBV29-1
CSVENRRTYYEQYF
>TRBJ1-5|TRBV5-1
CASSLGGGFGNQPQHF
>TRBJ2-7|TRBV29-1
CSVPISSYEQYF